This TCR beta chain was captured by sequencing in a study of cytomegalovirus exposure and HLA in healthy donors. The PCR contained 60 Vbeta and 13 Jbeta primers. The protocol was immunoSEQ multiplex PCR, while the TCRdb copy is restricted to in-frame clones and leaves out a portion. Altogether about 110,000 clones are present, around 85% being singletons, with the ten largest covering approximately 5.6%. The V and J ends lost 10 bases and 4 bases respectively, with 20 bases between them. The CDR3 runs to 14 residues. CDR1 and CDR2 from the germline V gene are ENHRY and SYGVKD. The rearrangement links TRBV10-3 to TRBJ2-7; perhaps TRBD1 as D (6 bases). The sequencing input was PBMCs. This receptor was taken from a man younger than 40 in good health and CMV-seropositive. CDR3 in DNA: TGTGCCACTAAGGAAGAACAGGGCGGGTACGAGCAGTACTTC. This sequence encodes CATKEEQGGYEQYF.